The present TCR beta chain was sequenced within a study of regulatory T cells in long-lasting Graves disease. Study-level results: Accuracy might have suffered from few samples. Favored usage of TRBV28, TRBJ1-2 and TRBJ2-5 was recorded in persistent disease. New patients shared more than 750 public clonotypes, fewer than the 2,500 to 3,500 shared by persistent patients.

As for time point: persistent/refractory GD, antithyroid drugs over 5 years with positive TRAb. The TCR library was made from RNA that had been extracted from PBMCs in TRIzol. The CDR3 is 13 residues long. Deletions cut 5 bases from V and 6 bases from J, with 10 bases between. Germline assignment: CDR1 SGHTA and CDR2 FQGNSA. This clonotype has a handful of counts. The antigen is undetermined. Researchers made TCR beta libraries by using iRepertoire HTBI primers and running Arm-PCR on CDR3 regions. Per the original methods: Segment identification across samples yielded 62 TRBV and about 14 TRBJ segments. TCRdb recomputed calls from the multiplex PCR reads with MiXCR, one row per CDR3 protein. The V and J calls were not made by the authors but by TCRdb's processing. The sample has about 470,000 distinct CDR3 sequences, roughly 21% seen once.

Sequences were derived from peripheral blood mononuclear cells (PBMCs), sampled when the disease was refractory, from a patient treated with antithyroid drugs. This TCR was recovered from a female donor with Graves disease. This chain links TRBV7-2 with TRBJ1-4; D not resolved. As DNA, the CDR3 is TGTGCCAGCAGCCTCGGACCCGATGAAAAACTGTTTTTT. Protein product: CASSLGPDEKLFF.